These T cell receptor beta chains were read from a single sample in a study of cytomegalovirus exposure and HLA in healthy donors. Some clones are missing from TCRdb's copy, which holds only in-frame ones; the method was immunoSEQ multiplex PCR. The sample lists 60,000 to 70,000 clones; about 91% were seen once. Material: PBMCs. The receptors were sampled from a man younger than 35 in good health and CMV-seropositive. The CDR3 runs from the conserved cysteine through the conserved F or W. Fields, in order: V gene, clone size, D gene, J gene, CDR3 protein, CDR3 DNA. A D gene is named only where the DNA matches it firmly. Clone size is shown for a subset of rows, as once, few, many or a class of expanded clone.

TRBV6-5,once,NA,TRBJ2-7,CASGATYEQYF,TGTGCCAGCGGGGCAACCTACGAGCAGTACTTC
TRBV5-1,NA,TRBD1,TRBJ1-1,CASSLGQGAVTEAFF,TGCGCCAGCAGCTTGGGACAGGGGGCAGTCACTGAAGCTTTCTTT
TRBV19,NA,TRBD2,TRBJ2-7,CASSISSGSGNEQYF,TGTGCCAGTAGTATATCTAGCGGGAGTGGGAACGAGCAGTACTTC
TRBV7-3,NA,NA,TRBJ2-5,CASSFDQEETQYF,TGTGCCAGCAGCTTCGACCAGGAAGAGACCCAGTACTTC
TRBV27,NA,NA,TRBJ2-1,CASSSLLGTNYNEQFF,TGTGCCAGCAGTTCCCTCCTCGGGACAAACTACAATGAGCAGTTCTTC
TRBV28,NA,NA,TRBJ1-4,CASRWGGSEKLFF,TGTGCCAGCAGGTGGGGCGGTAGTGAAAAACTGTTTTTT
TRBV28,once,NA,TRBJ1-5,CASSLPLRQPQHF,TGTGCCAGCAGTCTCCCCCTCCGTCAGCCCCAGCATTTT
TRBV19,NA,NA,TRBJ1-5,CASSMVGQGQLEIPQPQHF,TGTGCCAGTAGTATGGTGGGGCAGGGACAATTGGAAATTCCTCAGCCCCAGCATTTT
TRBV27,NA,NA,TRBJ2-5,CASSSGVNFQETQYF,TGTGCCAGCAGTTCGGGGGTTAATTTCCAAGAGACCCAGTACTTC
TRBV28,NA,TRBD2,TRBJ2-5,CASSSGLAGGGETQYF,TGTGCCAGCAGTTCGGGACTAGCGGGAGGAGGAGAGACCCAGTACTTC
TRBV19,NA,NA,TRBJ2-7,CASSKETSNYEQYF,TGTGCCAGTAGTAAGGAGACCTCTAACTACGAGCAGTACTTC
TRBV19,once,NA,TRBJ2-1,CASSIDPERVDNEQFF,TGTGCCAGTAGTATAGATCCCGAGCGGGTCGACAATGAGCAGTTCTTC
TRBV9,once,NA,TRBJ2-5,CASSPQTGQETQYF,TGTGCCAGCAGCCCCCAGACAGGCCAAGAGACCCAGTACTTC
TRBV11-2,NA,NA,TRBJ2-4,CASSLDVGTLYLAKNIQYF,TGTGCCAGCAGCTTAGATGTCGGGACTTTGTATTTAGCCAAAAACATTCAGTACTTC
TRBV2,NA,NA,TRBJ1-4,CASSRTPRANEKLFF,TGTGCCAGCAGTCGAACCCCGCGTGCTAATGAAAAACTGTTTTTT
TRBV5-1,NA,TRBD2,TRBJ2-5,CASSSLLAGERSKETQYF,TGCGCCAGCAGCTCGTTACTAGCGGGGGAGCGTTCAAAAGAGACCCAGTACTTC
TRBV9,few,TRBD2,TRBJ2-1,CASSANPTSAREDEQFF,TGTGCCAGCAGCGCCAATCCCACTAGCGCCAGGGAGGATGAGCAGTTCTTC
TRBV6-1,few,TRBD2,TRBJ2-3,CASSEDGAGGPKDTQYF,TGTGCCAGCAGTGAAGATGGTGCGGGAGGGCCAAAAGATACGCAGTATTTT
TRBV29-1,NA,TRBD2,TRBJ2-1,CNPKGRSGRPYNEQFF,TGCAACCCCAAAGGACGTAGCGGGAGACCCTACAATGAGCAGTTCTTC
TRBV7-2,NA,TRBD2,TRBJ2-3,CASSLVPSGSKTDTQYF,TGTGCCAGCAGCTTAGTTCCTAGCGGGAGTAAGACAGATACGCAGTATTTT
TRBV14,NA,TRBD1,TRBJ2-1,CASSPGQTTDEQFF,TGTGCCAGCAGCCCGGGACAGACTACCGATGAGCAGTTCTTC
TRBV5-1,NA,TRBD1,TRBJ2-5,CASSPRTGGTQETQYF,TGCGCCAGCAGCCCCAGGACAGGGGGGACTCAAGAGACCCAGTACTTC
TRBV27,NA,NA,TRBJ2-7,CASKKTGLIYEQYF,TGTGCCAGCAAAAAGACGGGACTGATCTACGAGCAGTACTTC
TRBV7-7,NA,NA,TRBJ2-1,CASSRSTGSYNEQFF,TGTGCTAGCAGCCGATCGACTGGATCCTACAATGAGCAGTTCTTC
TRBV27,few,NA,TRBJ1-2,CASSLSSNYGYTF,TGTGCCAGCAGTTTAAGTAGTAACTATGGCTACACCTTC
TRBV6-4,once,NA,TRBJ1-2,CASSGQVGGGYTF,TGTGCCAGCAGTGGACAGGTTGGAGGCGGCTACACCTTC
TRBV19,NA,TRBD2,TRBJ2-1,CASSMLAGEPYNEQFF,TGTGCCAGTAGTATGTTGGCGGGAGAGCCCTACAATGAGCAGTTCTTC
TRBV27,NA,TRBD2,TRBJ2-5,CASTVPFGLAGEGTQYF,TGTGCCAGCACCGTCCCCTTCGGACTAGCGGGAGAGGGGACCCAGTACTTC
TRBV5-1,NA,NA,TRBJ2-2,CASSLIGSSSGNTGELFF,TGCGCCAGCAGCTTGATCGGATCCAGCTCAGGAAACACCGGGGAGCTGTTTTTT
TRBV5-8,NA,NA,TRBJ2-5,CASSPRTGQETQYF,TGTGCCAGCAGCCCCAGGACTGGACAAGAGACCCAGTACTTC
TRBV10-3,NA,NA,TRBJ2-2,CATQFLGGDAGELFF,TGTGCCACCCAGTTTCTGGGGGGAGATGCCGGGGAGCTGTTTTTT
TRBV6-5,NA,NA,TRBJ1-1,CASSYSWRPNTEAFF,TGTGCCAGCAGTTACTCGTGGAGACCGAACACTGAAGCTTTCTTT
TRBV27,NA,NA,TRBJ2-1,CASREQGYNEQFF,TGTGCCAGCAGGGAGCAGGGCTACAATGAGCAGTTCTTC
TRBV28,NA,TRBD2,TRBJ2-3,CASSLARAASGRDTQYF,TGTGCCAGCAGTTTAGCCCGGGCGGCTAGCGGGAGAGATACGCAGTATTTT
TRBV7-8,NA,NA,TRBJ1-5,CASSLLSTVNQPQHF,TGTGCCAGCAGCTTACTTTCTACAGTCAATCAGCCCCAGCATTTT
TRBV2,NA,TRBD1,TRBJ2-3,CASSGQGADTQYF,TGTGCCAGCAGCGGACAGGGGGCAGATACGCAGTATTTT
TRBV30,NA,NA,TRBJ1-5,CAWANKGDQPQHF,TGTGCCTGGGCCAACAAAGGGGATCAGCCCCAGCATTTT
TRBV5-1,once,NA,TRBJ2-7,CASSFQLGAKYEQYF,TGCGCCAGCAGCTTCCAGTTAGGGGCGAAATACGAGCAGTACTTC
TRBV18,NA,TRBD1,TRBJ1-5,CASSGDSYYQPQHF,TGTGCCAGCTCAGGGGACAGCTATTATCAGCCCCAGCATTTT
TRBV28,NA,TRBD1,TRBJ2-1,CASSFLDRGPHNEQFF,TGTGCCAGCAGTTTCCTAGACAGGGGGCCTCACAATGAGCAGTTCTTC
TRBV4-1,once,TRBD2,TRBJ2-7,CASTKGVGSGILSNEQYF,TGCGCCAGCACCAAAGGGGTGGGTAGCGGGATCCTTAGCAACGAGCAGTACTTC